One sample yielded the 13 T cell receptor beta chains listed below, sequenced in a study of T cell repertoires in cytomegalovirus infection. TCRdb passed the reads through MiXCR, listing each CDR3 protein once. The table includes more than 150,000 distinct CDR3 sequences, roughly 27% detected once. Sequencing was carried out using PBMCs. Source of these receptors: a human donor in good health (CMV status not recorded). Some clones in this sample may be carry-over from other donors' samples.

CDR3 sequence: CASSLEGTLGETQYF. CDR3 sequence (DNA): TGTGCCAGCAGCCTGGAAGGGACTCTCGGGGAGACCCAGTACTTC. V and J are TRBV5-8 and TRBJ2-5; D perhaps matches TRBD2 (6 bases). Germline V gives CDR1 SGHTS, CDR2 YDEGEE. The length of the CDR3 is 15 residues. V was clipped by 4 bases and J by 5 bases, with 18 bases between them. The full variable domain, completed using reference TRBV5-8 and TRBJ2-5, is EAGVTQSPTHLIKTRGQQATLRCSPISGHTSVYWYQQALGLGLQFLLWYDEGEERNRGNFPPRFSGRQFPNYSSELNVNALELEDSALYLCASSLEGTLGETQYFGPGTRLLVL.

The chain links TRBV6-2 or TRBV6-3 to TRBJ2-5; no firm D call. This CDR3 region has 17 residues. Germline loops: CDR1 MNHEY, CDR2 SVGEGT. Trimming removed 5 bases from V and 0 bases from J, with 19 bases in between. The CDR3 sequence: CASSHTTRLGNQETQYF. The CDR3 DNA reads as TGTGCCAGCAGTCATACGACCCGCTTGGGGAACCAAGAGACCCAGTACTTC.

This rearrangement joins TRBV12-3 or TRBV12-4 to TRBJ2-2; 7 bases align to TRBD2. V lost 3 bases to trimming and J lost 6 bases; unmatched junction nucleotides: 4. This CDR3 region has 14 residues. In DNA form, the CDR3 reads TGTGCCAGCAGTTTTTCGGGGGGTCCCGGGGAGCTGTTTTTT. This encodes CASSFSGGPGELFF.

This clonotype has ten or more counts. CDR3 sequence (DNA): TGTGCCAGCAGCTTCACTAGCGGGGGCGGAGAGACCCAGTACTTC. Protein: CASSFTSGGGETQYF. The chain recombines TRBV7-2 with TRBJ2-5, with 11 bases matching TRBD2. Germline values: CDR1 SGHTA, CDR2 FQGNSA. The CDR3 totals 15 residues. V trimming: 3 bases; J trimming: 4 bases; junction bases outside the gene matches: 4.

This clonotype was observed a few times. The chain employs TRBV29-1 and TRBJ1-4; 7 bases align to TRBD1. Trimming at V came to 1 base and at J to 8 bases, leaving 10 bases not matched to a gene. Germline V gene sequence: CDR1 SQVTM, CDR2 ANQGSEA. The CDR3 is 15 residues long. This CDR3 is CSVEGGTGEEEKLFF. The CDR3 nucleotides are TGCAGCGTTGAAGGGGGAACAGGGGAAGAGGAAAAACTGTTTTTT.

This clonotype appeared a few times. This sequence joins TRBV7-9 and TRBJ2-7; D is unresolved. The germline CDR1 and CDR2 sequences are SEHNR and FQNEAQ (reference sequence). The germline V and J ends were trimmed by 1 base and 4 bases, with 5 bases remaining between them. The CDR3 runs to 12 residues. The CDR3 spells CASSLDFYEQYF. The DNA for the CDR3 is TGTGCCAGCAGCTTAGATTTTTACGAGCAGTACTTC.

This clonotype is a singleton in its sample. Possible read error: a much larger clone is one base away. The CDR3 does not end in the conserved phenylalanine or tryptophan, so this is likely a read error. The J gene is TRBJ2-7, the V gene TRBV12-3 or TRBV12-4; TRBD1 agrees at 8 bases. The CDR3 runs to 14 residues. V shed 4 bases and J 2 bases; nucleotides not matched to a gene: 4. The chain's CDR3 is CASSSDRDPYEQYL. The CDR3 region has the DNA TGTGCCAGCAGTTCGGACAGGGATCCCTACGAGCAGTACCTC.

This clonotype has a handful of counts. The rearrangement joins TRBV12-5 to TRBJ1-1, with 10 bases identical to TRBD1. The V gene end was trimmed by 0 bases and the J gene end by 8 bases; junction bases not matched to a gene: 3. The germline V gene encodes CDR1 LGHNT and CDR2 FRNRAP. This CDR3 is built from 14 residues. CDR3 bases: TGTGCTAGTGGTTTGGTTCCGGGACAGGGGGAAGCTTTCTTT. Its translation: CASGLVPGQGEAFF.

This chain links TRBV4-1 with TRBJ1-5, with no clear D. Between the trimmed V and J ends, which lost 3 bases and 5 bases, there was a span of 8 bases. The germline V gene encodes CDR1 MGHRA and CDR2 YSYEKL. The CDR3 sequence is 13 residues long. CDR3 residues: CASSQASHQPQHF. CDR3 bases: TGCGCCAGCAGCCAGGCGAGTCATCAGCCCCAGCATTTT.

The chain has TRBV6-5 and TRBJ2-7, with D unclear. V was pared by 6 bases and J by 5 bases, with 11 bases between. The germline V gene encodes CDR1 MNHEY and CDR2 SVGAGI. CDR3 size: 12 residues. CDR3 bases: TGTGCCAGCAGGAAGGTGGGGAACGAGCAGTACTTC. As protein: CASRKVGNEQYF.

V and J are TRBV12-3 or TRBV12-4 and TRBJ2-5; perhaps TRBD1 as D (6 bases). V lost 6 bases and J lost 1, with 12 bases in between. The CDR3 covers 14 residues. The CDR3 DNA reads TGTGCCAGCAGCCCGGACAGTGCCCAAGAGACCCAGTACTTC. This sequence encodes CASSPDSAQETQYF.

This clonotype was detected only once. The J gene is TRBJ2-2, the V gene TRBV20-1; weak D call: TRBD1 (5 bases). V was shortened by 3 bases and J by 1 base, with 6 bases between the two germline ends. In germline, CDR1 is DFQATT, CDR2 SNEGSKA (reference sequence). The CDR3 runs to 13 residues. CDR3 in amino acids: CSASQGNTGELFF. The DNA of the CDR3 is TGCAGTGCTAGTCAGGGGAACACCGGGGAGCTGTTTTTT.

This clonotype was detected a few times. The rearrangement uses TRBV6-1 and TRBJ1-1; a possible D gene is TRBD1 (6 bases). This CDR3 has 13 amino acids. The germline V gene encodes CDR1 MNHNS and CDR2 SASEGT. V was shortened by 4 bases and J by 6 bases, with 12 bases between the two germline ends. CDR3 loop: CASSVKGDSEAFF. The CDR3 nucleotides read TGTGCCAGCAGTGTTAAGGGGGACTCTGAAGCTTTCTTT.